Listed below are T cell receptor beta chains from one sample, sequenced in a study of cytomegalovirus exposure and HLA in healthy donors. Clones were read by immunoSEQ multiplex PCR, and TCRdb kept only the in-frame ones, dropping some. The sample lists 69,000 or so clones, 74% occurring once. Source material: PBMCs. These receptors originate from a woman aged 55-69 years in good health and CMV-seropositive. The CDR3 runs from the conserved cysteine through the conserved F or W. The order of the fields is CDR3 DNA, CDR3 protein, D gene, clone size, V gene, J gene. D genes are given only for firm matches. The listing skips clone size in some rows; elsewhere it reads once, few, many or a size class.

cdr3_nt: TGTGCCAGCAGGGCCACCCTCGATGGCTACACCTTC
cdr3_aa: CASRATLDGYTF
d_call: .
clone_size: few
v_call: TRBV6-5
j_call: TRBJ1-2

cdr3_nt: TGTGCCAGTAGTATCGGCAGGGGTTCCAATCAGCCCCAGCATTTT
cdr3_aa: CASSIGRGSNQPQHF
d_call: .
clone_size: once
v_call: TRBV19
j_call: TRBJ1-5

cdr3_nt: TGTGCCAGCAGCTGGCAATCCGGGACAGGGGACCATGGCTACACCTTC
cdr3_aa: CASSWQSGTGDHGYTF
d_call: TRBD1
clone_size: .
v_call: TRBV5-4
j_call: TRBJ1-2

cdr3_nt: TGTGCCAGCAGCCCCGGTGGGAGGGGATACACTGAAGCTTTCTTT
cdr3_aa: CASSPGGRGYTEAFF
d_call: .
clone_size: few
v_call: TRBV5-6
j_call: TRBJ1-1

cdr3_nt: TGTGCCAGCAGCCAAGGGACAGGTACCGCAGATACGCAGTATTTT
cdr3_aa: CASSQGTGTADTQYF
d_call: TRBD1
clone_size: .
v_call: TRBV5-4
j_call: TRBJ2-3

cdr3_nt: TGCGCCGGGGTAGCGGGAGGTTCCTACGAGCAGTACTTC
cdr3_aa: CAGVAGGSYEQYF
d_call: TRBD2
clone_size: .
v_call: TRBV4-1
j_call: TRBJ2-7

cdr3_nt: TGTGCCTGGAGTAAACTAGGCACCTACGAGCAGTACTTC
cdr3_aa: CAWSKLGTYEQYF
d_call: .
clone_size: .
v_call: TRBV30
j_call: TRBJ2-7

cdr3_nt: TGTGCCAGCAGGGGTAACAGGGGTAGGACCTACGAGCAGTACTTC
cdr3_aa: CASRGNRGRTYEQYF
d_call: .
clone_size: .
v_call: TRBV21-1
j_call: TRBJ2-7

cdr3_nt: TGTGCCAGTAGTATAGGAGTTAACACTGAAGCTTTCTTT
cdr3_aa: CASSIGVNTEAFF
d_call: .
clone_size: .
v_call: TRBV19
j_call: TRBJ1-1

cdr3_nt: TGTGCCAGCAGCTTATTAGCGGGATCGCTCGAGCAGTACTTC
cdr3_aa: CASSLLAGSLEQYF
d_call: TRBD2
clone_size: .
v_call: TRBV11-3
j_call: TRBJ2-7

cdr3_nt: TGCGCCAGCAGCTTCTTCAACAGCCCCGGAGAGACCCAGTACTTC
cdr3_aa: CASSFFNSPGETQYF
d_call: .
clone_size: .
v_call: TRBV5-1
j_call: TRBJ2-5

cdr3_nt: TGCGCCAGCAGCCACGACAGATACCAAGAGACCCAGTACTTC
cdr3_aa: CASSHDRYQETQYF
d_call: .
clone_size: few
v_call: TRBV4-1
j_call: TRBJ2-5

cdr3_nt: TGTGCCAGCTCACCCGGACTAGCGGGGGGAAGGGAGCAGTTCTTC
cdr3_aa: CASSPGLAGGREQFF
d_call: TRBD2
clone_size: .
v_call: TRBV18
j_call: TRBJ2-1

cdr3_nt: TGTGCCAGCAGTGGGTCTAGCGGGGGTTACAATGAGCAGTTCTTC
cdr3_aa: CASSGSSGGYNEQFF
d_call: TRBD2
clone_size: .
v_call: TRBV2
j_call: TRBJ2-1

cdr3_nt: TGTGCCAGCAGCTTATTAGGGGGCACTGTGCCCGGGGAGCTGTTTTTT
cdr3_aa: CASSLLGGTVPGELFF
d_call: TRBD1
clone_size: .
v_call: TRBV7-8
j_call: TRBJ2-2

cdr3_nt: TGTGCCAGCTCACCTGGGACAGGATCACGGGAGCAGTACTTC
cdr3_aa: CASSPGTGSREQYF
d_call: TRBD1
clone_size: .
v_call: TRBV18
j_call: TRBJ2-7

cdr3_nt: TGTGCCTGGAGTTTACGGGGGGCGAAAAATGGCTACACCTTC
cdr3_aa: CAWSLRGAKNGYTF
d_call: .
clone_size: .
v_call: TRBV30
j_call: TRBJ1-2

cdr3_nt: TGTGCCAGCAGTGAAGCGTCTCGGGGGAGGGATACGCAGTATTTT
cdr3_aa: CASSEASRGRDTQYF
d_call: .
clone_size: .
v_call: TRBV2
j_call: TRBJ2-3

cdr3_nt: TGTGCCAGCAGCTTAATGGCAGATTCCTACGAGCAGTACTTC
cdr3_aa: CASSLMADSYEQYF
d_call: .
clone_size: .
v_call: TRBV7-9
j_call: TRBJ2-7

cdr3_nt: TGTGCCAGCAGCGATCGGGACAATTATCAGCCCCAGCATTTT
cdr3_aa: CASSDRDNYQPQHF
d_call: .
clone_size: .
v_call: TRBV5-8
j_call: TRBJ1-5

cdr3_nt: TGTGCCACCAGCAGGGACAGTTATAGCAATCAGCCCCAGCATTTT
cdr3_aa: CATSRDSYSNQPQHF
d_call: .
clone_size: .
v_call: TRBV15
j_call: TRBJ1-5

cdr3_nt: TGTGCCAGCAGCTTGTTGGCCGAATCCTATAATTCACCCCTCCACTTT
cdr3_aa: CASSLLAESYNSPLHF
d_call: .
clone_size: .
v_call: TRBV5-6
j_call: TRBJ1-6

cdr3_nt: TGCGCCAGCAGAGGGGGGACTAGCGGGAGCTCCTCCTACGAGCAGTACTTC
cdr3_aa: CASRGGTSGSSSYEQYF
d_call: TRBD2
clone_size: .
v_call: TRBV5-1
j_call: TRBJ2-7

cdr3_nt: TGTGCCAGCAGCCCACAGGGGGAAGAGGAAAAACTGTTTTTT
cdr3_aa: CASSPQGEEEKLFF
d_call: TRBD1
clone_size: once
v_call: TRBV5-4
j_call: TRBJ1-4

cdr3_nt: TGTGCCAGCAGGGAGGGACAGAAGGATCAGCCCCAGCATTTT
cdr3_aa: CASREGQKDQPQHF
d_call: TRBD1
clone_size: .
v_call: TRBV6-1
j_call: TRBJ1-5

cdr3_nt: TGTGCCAGTAGTATAGATCGCGGCAAACTCAATGAGCAGTTCTTC
cdr3_aa: CASSIDRGKLNEQFF
d_call: .
clone_size: .
v_call: TRBV19
j_call: TRBJ2-1

cdr3_nt: TGCAGCGTCCGACAGTCATACAATGAGCAGTTCTTC
cdr3_aa: CSVRQSYNEQFF
d_call: .
clone_size: once
v_call: TRBV29-1
j_call: TRBJ2-1

cdr3_nt: TGTGCCAGCAGCCCCGGGACAGGGGGCCGCGAGCAGTACTTC
cdr3_aa: CASSPGTGGREQYF
d_call: TRBD1
clone_size: once
v_call: TRBV6-1
j_call: TRBJ2-7

cdr3_nt: TGCGCCAGCGCTCGGGGGGGGCGGAACACTGAAGCTTTCTTT
cdr3_aa: CASARGGRNTEAFF
d_call: .
clone_size: .
v_call: TRBV5-1
j_call: TRBJ1-1

cdr3_nt: TGTGCCAGCAGCTTTTGGGGCGCGGAGTTGGCTGAAGCTTTCTTT
cdr3_aa: CASSFWGAELAEAFF
d_call: .
clone_size: .
v_call: TRBV5-6
j_call: TRBJ1-1

cdr3_nt: TGTGCCAGCAGCTTAGTCGAGATACAAGAGACCCAGTACTTC
cdr3_aa: CASSLVEIQETQYF
d_call: .
clone_size: .
v_call: TRBV7-6
j_call: TRBJ2-5

cdr3_nt: TGTGCCAGCAGCCGTAGTGGCCAAGAGACCCAGTACTTC
cdr3_aa: CASSRSGQETQYF
d_call: .
clone_size: once
v_call: TRBV14
j_call: TRBJ2-5

cdr3_nt: TGTGCCTGGAGTGTAGGGGTACCTGGAAACACCATATATTTT
cdr3_aa: CAWSVGVPGNTIYF
d_call: .
clone_size: .
v_call: TRBV30
j_call: TRBJ1-3

cdr3_nt: TGTGCCAGCAGACTAGGGTTTTTGGATGAGCAGTTCTTC
cdr3_aa: CASRLGFLDEQFF
d_call: .
clone_size: .
v_call: TRBV6-6
j_call: TRBJ2-1

cdr3_nt: TGCAGCCAAAAGGGAGCGAGTGAGCAGTTCTTC
cdr3_aa: CSQKGASEQFF
d_call: .
clone_size: .
v_call: TRBV20-1
j_call: TRBJ2-1

cdr3_nt: TGTGCCAGCAGCTCTAGACTAGCGGGGGGGCGGTACAATGAGCAGTTCTTC
cdr3_aa: CASSSRLAGGRYNEQFF
d_call: TRBD2
clone_size: .
v_call: TRBV11-2
j_call: TRBJ2-1

cdr3_nt: TGCGCCAGCAGCGTGACAGGGGGTGGCTACACCTTC
cdr3_aa: CASSVTGGGYTF
d_call: TRBD1
clone_size: .
v_call: TRBV5-1
j_call: TRBJ1-2

cdr3_nt: TGTGCCTGGAGTAAACGAACCTTAGCGGTGTACAATGAGCAGTTCTTC
cdr3_aa: CAWSKRTLAVYNEQFF
d_call: .
clone_size: .
v_call: TRBV30
j_call: TRBJ2-1

cdr3_nt: TGTGCCTTCATAATTAGCGGGGCGACCCGCGAGCAGTACTTC
cdr3_aa: CAFIISGATREQYF
d_call: TRBD2
clone_size: once
v_call: TRBV30
j_call: TRBJ2-7

cdr3_nt: TGTGCCAGCTCACTGGAACGACAGGGGACTAACTATGGCTACACCTTC
cdr3_aa: CASSLERQGTNYGYTF
d_call: TRBD1
clone_size: .
v_call: TRBV18
j_call: TRBJ1-2

cdr3_nt: TGTGCCAGCAGTAGAGCGGGAGAGAGCACAGATACGCAGTATTTT
cdr3_aa: CASSRAGESTDTQYF
d_call: TRBD2
clone_size: .
v_call: TRBV6-1
j_call: TRBJ2-3

cdr3_nt: TGTGCCAGCAGTGATGGGGGCCAGGAAGAGACCCAGTACTTC
cdr3_aa: CASSDGGQEETQYF
d_call: .
clone_size: .
v_call: TRBV6-1
j_call: TRBJ2-5

cdr3_nt: TGTGCCAGCAGTCTATGGGGGACTAGCGGGAGCGATGAGCAGTTCTTC
cdr3_aa: CASSLWGTSGSDEQFF
d_call: TRBD2
clone_size: .
v_call: TRBV6-6
j_call: TRBJ2-1

cdr3_nt: TGTGCCAGCAGTTTGGTGGGACAGGGGAGTGAAAAACTGTTTTTT
cdr3_aa: CASSLVGQGSEKLFF
d_call: TRBD1
clone_size: .
v_call: TRBV28
j_call: TRBJ1-4